This T cell receptor (beta chain) was identified in a study of T cell responses to AZD1222 COVID-19 vaccine. Study at large: Doses given second, at about 4 or about 12 weeks, were pooled.

The CDR3 loop spans 13 amino acids. Trimming pared 4 bases from V and 0 bases from J, leaving 4 bases between. CDR1 is SQVTM and CDR2 is ANQGSEA in the germline V gene. Using immunoSEQ multiplex PCR, the repertoire was profiled, and TCRdb retains in-frame clones only, with some absent. The data contain some 180,000 clones, 88% of them seen just once; the ten biggest clones take up roughly 0.5%. Findings of the study overall: A rise in Spike-specific TCR breadth and depth followed two AZD1222 doses.

Comment on this clone: Antigen specificity is unknown.

The sequence came from an adult in good health. The V and J genes are TRBV29-1 and TRBJ2-6, with no clear D. The source was peripheral blood, collected on day 0 of AZD1222 vaccination. CDR3 residues: CSVGTSGANVLTF. CDR3 nucleotides: TGCAGCGTTGGGACCTCTGGGGCCAACGTCCTGACTTTC.